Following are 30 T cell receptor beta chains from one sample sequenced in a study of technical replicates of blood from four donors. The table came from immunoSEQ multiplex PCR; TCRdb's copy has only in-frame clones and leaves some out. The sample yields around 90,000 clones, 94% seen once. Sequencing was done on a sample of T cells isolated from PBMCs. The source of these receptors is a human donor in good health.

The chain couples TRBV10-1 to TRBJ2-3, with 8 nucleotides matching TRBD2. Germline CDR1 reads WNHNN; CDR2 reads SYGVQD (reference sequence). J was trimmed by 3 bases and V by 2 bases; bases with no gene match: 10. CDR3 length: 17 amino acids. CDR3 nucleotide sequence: TGCGCCAGCAGTGAGATTGCGGGCCCGGGAGGGACAGATACGCAGTATTTT. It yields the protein CASSEIAGPGGTDTQYF.

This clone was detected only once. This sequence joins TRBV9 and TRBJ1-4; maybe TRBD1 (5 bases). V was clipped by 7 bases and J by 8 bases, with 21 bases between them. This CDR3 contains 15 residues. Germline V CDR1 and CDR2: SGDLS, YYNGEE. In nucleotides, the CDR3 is TGTGCCAGCGCCTCCCTCGGGGGTGGAGGAGAAAAACTGTTTTTT. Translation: CASASLGGGGEKLFF.

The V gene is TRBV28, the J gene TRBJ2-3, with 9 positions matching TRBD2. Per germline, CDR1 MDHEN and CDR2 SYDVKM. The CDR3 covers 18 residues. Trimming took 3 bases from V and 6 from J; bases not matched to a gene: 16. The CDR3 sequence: CASSFSRSSGTSGDTQYF. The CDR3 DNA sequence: TGTGCCAGCAGTTTTTCGCGTTCTAGCGGGACCTCAGGGGATACGCAGTATTTT. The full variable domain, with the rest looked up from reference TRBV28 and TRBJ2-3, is DVKVTQSSRYLVKRTGEKVFLECVQDMDHENMFWYRQDPGLGLRLIYFSYDVKMKEKGDIPEGYSVSREKKERFSLILESASTNQTSMYLCASSFSRSSGTSGDTQYFGPGTRLTVL.

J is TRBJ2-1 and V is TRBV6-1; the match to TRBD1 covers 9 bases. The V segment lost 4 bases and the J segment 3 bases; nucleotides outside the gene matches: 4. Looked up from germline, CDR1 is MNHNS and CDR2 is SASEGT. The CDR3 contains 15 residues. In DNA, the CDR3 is TGTGCCAGCAGTGGCGGGACAGGGTTCTACAATGAGCAGTTCTTC. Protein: CASSGGTGFYNEQFF.

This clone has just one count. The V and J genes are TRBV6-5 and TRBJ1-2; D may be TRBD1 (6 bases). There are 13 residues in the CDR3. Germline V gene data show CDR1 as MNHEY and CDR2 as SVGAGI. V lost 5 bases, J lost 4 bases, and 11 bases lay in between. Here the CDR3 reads CASSAGQLYGYTF. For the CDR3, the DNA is TGTGCCAGCAGTGCTGGACAGCTCTATGGCTACACCTTC.

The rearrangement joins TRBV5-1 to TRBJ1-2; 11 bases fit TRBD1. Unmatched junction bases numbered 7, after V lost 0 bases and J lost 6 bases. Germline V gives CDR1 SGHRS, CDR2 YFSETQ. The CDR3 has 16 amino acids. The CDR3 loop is CASSLEIGTGGDGYTF. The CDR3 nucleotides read TGCGCCAGCAGCTTGGAAATCGGGACAGGGGGTGATGGCTACACCTTC.

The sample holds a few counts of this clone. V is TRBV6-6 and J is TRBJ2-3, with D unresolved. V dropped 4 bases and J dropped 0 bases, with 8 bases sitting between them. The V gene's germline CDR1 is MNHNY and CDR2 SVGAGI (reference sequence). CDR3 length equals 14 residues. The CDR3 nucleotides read TGTGCCAGCAGTTCCCTCTCTAGCACAGATACGCAGTATTTT. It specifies CASSSLSSTDTQYF.

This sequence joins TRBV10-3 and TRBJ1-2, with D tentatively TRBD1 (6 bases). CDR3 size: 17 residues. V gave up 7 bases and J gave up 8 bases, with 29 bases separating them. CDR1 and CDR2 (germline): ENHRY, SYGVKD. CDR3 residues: CAIIEAHATGTTKGYTF. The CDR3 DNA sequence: TGTGCCATCATCGAAGCCCATGCGACAGGCACCACCAAGGGCTACACCTTC.

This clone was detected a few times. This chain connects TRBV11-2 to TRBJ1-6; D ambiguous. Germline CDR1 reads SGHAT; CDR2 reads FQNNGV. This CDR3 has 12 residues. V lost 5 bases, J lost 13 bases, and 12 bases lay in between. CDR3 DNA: TGTGCCAGCAGCCCCCCGACTCACCCCCTCCACTTT. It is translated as CASSPPTHPLHF.

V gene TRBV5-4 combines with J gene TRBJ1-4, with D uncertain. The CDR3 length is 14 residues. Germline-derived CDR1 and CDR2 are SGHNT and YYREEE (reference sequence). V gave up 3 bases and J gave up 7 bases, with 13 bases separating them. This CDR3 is CASSSSAEGEKLFF. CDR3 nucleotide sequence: TGTGCCAGCAGCTCCAGCGCGGAGGGTGAAAAACTGTTTTTT.

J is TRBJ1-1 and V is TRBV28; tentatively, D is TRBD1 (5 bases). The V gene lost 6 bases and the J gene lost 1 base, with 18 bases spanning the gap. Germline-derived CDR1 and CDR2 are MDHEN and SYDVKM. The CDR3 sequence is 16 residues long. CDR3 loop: CASSRTSWTPNTEAFF. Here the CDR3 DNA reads TGTGCCAGCAGCAGAACGTCCTGGACACCGAACACTGAAGCTTTCTTT.

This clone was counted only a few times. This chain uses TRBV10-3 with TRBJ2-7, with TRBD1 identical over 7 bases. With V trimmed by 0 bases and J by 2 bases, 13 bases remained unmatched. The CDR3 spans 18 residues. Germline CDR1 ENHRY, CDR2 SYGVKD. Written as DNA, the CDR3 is TGTGCCATCAGTGAGTCCTTGGGGACAGAATCGATCACCTACGAGCAGTACTTC. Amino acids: CAISESLGTESITYEQYF.

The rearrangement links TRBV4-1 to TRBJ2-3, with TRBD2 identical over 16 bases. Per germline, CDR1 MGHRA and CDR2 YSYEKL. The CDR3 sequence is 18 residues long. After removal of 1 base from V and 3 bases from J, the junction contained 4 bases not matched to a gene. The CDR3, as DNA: TGCGCCAGCAGCCAAGCGGGACTAGCGGGAGGGCCTACAGATACGCAGTATTTT. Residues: CASSQAGLAGGPTDTQYF.

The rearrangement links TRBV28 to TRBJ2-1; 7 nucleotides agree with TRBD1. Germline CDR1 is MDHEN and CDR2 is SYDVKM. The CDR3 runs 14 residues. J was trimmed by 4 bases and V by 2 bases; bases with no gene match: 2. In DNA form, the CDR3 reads TGTGCCAGCAGTTTAACAGGGGCGTACAATGAGCAGTTCTTC. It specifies CASSLTGAYNEQFF.

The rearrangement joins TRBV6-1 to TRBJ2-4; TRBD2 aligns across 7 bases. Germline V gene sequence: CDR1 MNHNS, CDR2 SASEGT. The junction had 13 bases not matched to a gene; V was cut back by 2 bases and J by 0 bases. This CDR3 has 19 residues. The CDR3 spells CASSEIYGLAELAKNIQYF. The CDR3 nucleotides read TGTGCCAGCAGTGAAATTTACGGGCTAGCGGAGTTAGCCAAAAACATTCAGTACTTC.

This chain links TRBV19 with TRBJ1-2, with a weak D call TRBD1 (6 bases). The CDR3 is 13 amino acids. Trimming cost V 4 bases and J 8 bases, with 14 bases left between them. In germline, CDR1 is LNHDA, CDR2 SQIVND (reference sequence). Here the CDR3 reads CASSTQGGRGYTF. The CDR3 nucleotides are TGTGCCAGTAGTACACAGGGTGGTCGGGGCTACACCTTC.

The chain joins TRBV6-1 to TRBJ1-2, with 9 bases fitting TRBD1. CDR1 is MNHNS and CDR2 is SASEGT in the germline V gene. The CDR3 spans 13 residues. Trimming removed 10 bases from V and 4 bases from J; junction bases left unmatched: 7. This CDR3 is CATSTGGAYGYTF. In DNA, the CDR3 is TGTGCCACGTCGACAGGGGGAGCCTATGGCTACACCTTC.

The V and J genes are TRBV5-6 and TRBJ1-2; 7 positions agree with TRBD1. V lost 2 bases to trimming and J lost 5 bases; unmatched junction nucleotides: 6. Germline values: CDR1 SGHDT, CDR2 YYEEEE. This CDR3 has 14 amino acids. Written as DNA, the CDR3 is TGTGCCAGCAGCTTCCGACAGGGCAAATATGGCTACACCTTC. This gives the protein CASSFRQGKYGYTF.

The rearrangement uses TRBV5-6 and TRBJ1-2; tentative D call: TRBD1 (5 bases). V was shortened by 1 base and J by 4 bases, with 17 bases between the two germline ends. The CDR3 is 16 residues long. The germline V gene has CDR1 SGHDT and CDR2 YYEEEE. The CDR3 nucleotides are TGTGCCAGCAGCTTGTGGGCGGGCGGCGGGGCCTATGGCTACACCTTC. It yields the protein CASSLWAGGGAYGYTF.

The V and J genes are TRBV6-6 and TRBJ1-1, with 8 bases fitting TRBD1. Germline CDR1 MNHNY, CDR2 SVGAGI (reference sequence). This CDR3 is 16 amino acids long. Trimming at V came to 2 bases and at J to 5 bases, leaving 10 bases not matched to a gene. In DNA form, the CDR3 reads TGTGCCAGCAGTTACCCCGAGGACAGGGCGAAGACTGAAGCTTTCTTT. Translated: CASSYPEDRAKTEAFF.

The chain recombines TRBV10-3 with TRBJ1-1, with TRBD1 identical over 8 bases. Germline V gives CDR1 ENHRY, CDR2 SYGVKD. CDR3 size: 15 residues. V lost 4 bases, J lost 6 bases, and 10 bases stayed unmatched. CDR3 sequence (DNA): TGTGCCATCAGTGTTCGACAGGGGAGGGACGCTGAAGCTTTCTTT. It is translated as CAISVRQGRDAEAFF.

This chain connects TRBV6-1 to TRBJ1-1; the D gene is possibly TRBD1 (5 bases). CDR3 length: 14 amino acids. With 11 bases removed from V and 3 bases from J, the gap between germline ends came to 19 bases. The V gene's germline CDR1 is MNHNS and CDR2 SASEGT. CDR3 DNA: TGTGCCGGAGGGCGTGGGACGGGGGACACTGAAGCTTTCTTT. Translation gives CAGGRGTGDTEAFF.

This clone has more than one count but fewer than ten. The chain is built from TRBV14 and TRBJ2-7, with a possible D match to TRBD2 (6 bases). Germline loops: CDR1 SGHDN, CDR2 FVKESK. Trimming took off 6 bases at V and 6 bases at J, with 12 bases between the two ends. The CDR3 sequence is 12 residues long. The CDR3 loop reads CASSPTRFEQYF. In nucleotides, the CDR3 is TGTGCCAGCAGTCCGACTAGATTCGAGCAGTACTTC.

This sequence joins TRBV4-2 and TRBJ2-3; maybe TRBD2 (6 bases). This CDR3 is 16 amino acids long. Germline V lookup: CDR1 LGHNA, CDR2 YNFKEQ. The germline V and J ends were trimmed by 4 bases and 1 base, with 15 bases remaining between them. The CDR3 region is CASSLGSRGGTDTQYF. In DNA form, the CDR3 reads TGTGCCAGCAGCCTGGGGTCGCGGGGAGGCACAGATACGCAGTATTTT.

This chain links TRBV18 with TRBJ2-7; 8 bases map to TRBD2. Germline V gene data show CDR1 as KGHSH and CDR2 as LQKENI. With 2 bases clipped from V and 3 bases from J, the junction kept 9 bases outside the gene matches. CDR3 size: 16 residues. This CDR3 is CASSPTLLAGFYEQYF. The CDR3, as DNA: TGTGCCAGCTCACCAACCCTCCTAGCGGGTTTCTACGAGCAGTACTTC.

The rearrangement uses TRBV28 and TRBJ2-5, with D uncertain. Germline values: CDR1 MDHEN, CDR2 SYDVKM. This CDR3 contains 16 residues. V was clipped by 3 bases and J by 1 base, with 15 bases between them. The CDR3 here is CASSLVAPSGQETQYF. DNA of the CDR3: TGTGCCAGCAGTTTGGTCGCACCTTCAGGCCAAGAGACCCAGTACTTC.

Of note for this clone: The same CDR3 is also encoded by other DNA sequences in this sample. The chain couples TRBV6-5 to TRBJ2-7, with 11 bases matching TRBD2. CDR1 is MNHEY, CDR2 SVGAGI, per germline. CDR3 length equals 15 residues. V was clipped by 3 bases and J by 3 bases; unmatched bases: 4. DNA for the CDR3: TGTGCCAGCAGTTATCTAGCGGGAGGCAGCTACGAGCAGTACTTC. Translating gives CASSYLAGGSYEQYF.

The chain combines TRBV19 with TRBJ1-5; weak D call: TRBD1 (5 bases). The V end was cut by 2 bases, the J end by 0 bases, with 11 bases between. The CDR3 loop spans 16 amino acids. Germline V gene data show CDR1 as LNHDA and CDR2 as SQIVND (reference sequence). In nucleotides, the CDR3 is TGTGCCAGTAGTATACTACAGGATATTAGCAATCAGCCCCAGCATTTT. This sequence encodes CASSILQDISNQPQHF.

CDR3 in amino acids: CAISRGLAGVLNEQFF. The CDR3 region has the DNA TGTGCCATCAGCCGCGGACTAGCGGGAGTACTGAATGAGCAGTTCTTC. This chain joins TRBV10-3 and TRBJ2-1, with TRBD2 matching over 13 bases. Germline CDR1 reads ENHRY; CDR2 reads SYGVKD. With V trimmed by 6 bases and J by 7 bases, 9 bases remained unmatched. The CDR3 is made up of 16 amino acids.

Written as DNA, the CDR3 is TGCGCCAGCGGACTAGATACCGGGGAGCTGTTTTTT. It specifies CASGLDTGELFF. V and J are TRBV10-2 and TRBJ2-2, with 7 bases that match TRBD2. V was pared by 8 bases and J by 5 bases, with 2 bases of the junction left unmatched. CDR1 and CDR2 from the germline V gene are WSHSY and SAAADI. CDR3 size: 12 residues.